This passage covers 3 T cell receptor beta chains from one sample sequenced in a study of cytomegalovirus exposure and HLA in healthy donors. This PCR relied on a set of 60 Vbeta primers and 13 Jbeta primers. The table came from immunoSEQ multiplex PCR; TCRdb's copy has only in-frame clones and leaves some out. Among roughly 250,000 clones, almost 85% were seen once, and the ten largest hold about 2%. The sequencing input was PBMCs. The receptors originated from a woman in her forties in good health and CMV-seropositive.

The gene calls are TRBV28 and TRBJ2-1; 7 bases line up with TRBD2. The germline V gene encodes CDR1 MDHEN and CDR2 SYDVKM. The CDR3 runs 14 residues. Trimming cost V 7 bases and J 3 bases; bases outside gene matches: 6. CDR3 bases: TGTGCCAGCACCCCTGGGGGGGTCTACAATGAGCAGTTCTTC. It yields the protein CASTPGGVYNEQFF.

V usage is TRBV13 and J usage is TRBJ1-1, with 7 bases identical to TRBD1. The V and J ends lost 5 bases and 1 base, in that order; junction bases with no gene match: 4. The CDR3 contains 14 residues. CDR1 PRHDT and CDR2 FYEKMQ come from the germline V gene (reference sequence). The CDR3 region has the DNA TGTGCCAGCAGCCCCGGGACAGAGAACACTGAAGCTTTCTTT. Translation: CASSPGTENTEAFF. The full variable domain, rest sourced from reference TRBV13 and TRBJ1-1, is AAGVIQSPRHLIKEKRETATLKCYPIPRHDTVYWYQQGPGQDPQFLISFYEKMQSDKGSIPDRFSAQQFSDYHSELNMSSLELGDSALYFCASSPGTENTEAFFGQGTRLTVV.

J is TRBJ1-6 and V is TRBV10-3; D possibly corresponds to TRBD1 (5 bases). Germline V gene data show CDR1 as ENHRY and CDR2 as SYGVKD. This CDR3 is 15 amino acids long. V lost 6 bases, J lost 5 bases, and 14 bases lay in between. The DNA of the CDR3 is TGTGCCATCAGCCCGACGGGGGGGGATAATTCACCCCTCCACTTT. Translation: CAISPTGGDNSPLHF.